A selection of T cell receptor beta chains follows, all from one sample in a study of Ad26.COV2.S vaccination and SARS-CoV-2 variants. Sequencing was performed with immunoSEQ multiplex PCR; in TCRdb, only in-frame clones are kept and a portion is missing. The sample carries about 480,000 clones, around 88% recorded once. Sample: peripheral blood, taken in a trial of Ad26.COV2.S vaccine versus placebo. The receptors derive from a person between 18 and 60 years old who received the Ad26.COV2.S COVID-19 vaccine or a placebo. The conserved cysteine and the conserved F or W are not part of the CDR3 here.

V gene	J gene	CDR3 protein
TRBV4-3	TRBJ2-2	ASSQVGGELF
TRBV4-2	TRBJ1-1	ASSPPQGSLNTEAF
TRBV20-1	TRBJ2-1	SASAGNEQF
TRBV11-3	TRBJ2-3	ASSSGIQDTQY
TRBV7-2	TRBJ2-2	ASSSVAGGSTGELF
TRBV6-1	TRBJ1-1	ASSERVNRVWTEAF
TRBV6-1	TRBJ1-1	ASSEGWAGRSEAF
TRBV28	TRBJ2-1	ASTLAGGVYGNEQF
TRBV7-3	TRBJ2-1	ASSTDSLGNEQF
TRBV6-5	TRBJ1-4	ASSYGGGEKLF
TRBV23-1	TRBJ2-3	ASSQSPPPHSGCAEDTQY
TRBV6-5	TRBJ2-1	ASGARATPYNEQF
TRBV5-1	TRBJ2-1	ASQGTGGREQF
TRBV7-9	TRBJ1-5	ASSLAPGPPGNQPQH
TRBV2	TRBJ2-5	ASSETAGQETQY
TRBV10-2	TRBJ2-3	ASSDPREDTQY
TRBV19	TRBJ2-1	ASSIGAARVDEQF
TRBV5-4	TRBJ2-1	ASSPPGQGAYNEQF
TRBV5-1	TRBJ2-1	ASSVGNAYNEQF
TRBV27	TRBJ1-5	ASSFRDRQPQH
TRBV6-1	TRBJ1-1	ASSDGGLNTEAF
TRBV10-3	TRBJ2-1	AISVEASPRFDEQF
TRBV28	TRBJ1-4	ASSLVEGRHGKLF
TRBV7-2	TRBJ2-6	ASSLGGGRVSGANVLT
TRBV11-1	TRBJ1-1	ASSLSARGGRTEAF
TRBV5-1	TRBJ2-7	ASSLSGAYEQY
TRBV28	TRBJ2-7	ASTHPGVLAYSYEQY
TRBV29-1	TRBJ1-2	SVSPHREHYGYT
TRBV5-4	TRBJ1-2	ASSARPLGDYGYT
TRBV6-5	TRBJ2-1	ASSYSKGVAYNEQF
TRBV19	TRBJ2-7	ASSPPGRGKGQPYEQY
TRBV5-1	TRBJ2-7	ASSVGTSRSYEQY
TRBV28	TRBJ1-2	ASSISGTAYGYT
TRBV19	TRBJ1-1	ASSKQGSTEAF
TRBV6-5	TRBJ1-5	ASSYGTGSGQPQH
TRBV11-3	TRBJ2-3	ASSLSGGFGVGTDTQY
TRBV27	TRBJ1-1	ASSLGVNLDRVTEAF
TRBV6-1	TRBJ1-2	ASSVSPGQPNYGYT
TRBV11-3	TRBJ2-1	ASSQGRVAGYNEQF
TRBV29-1	TRBJ2-7	SVIPSSGSSYEQY
TRBV6-2/TRBV6-3	TRBJ1-5	ASSSRDGTANQPQH
TRBV2	TRBJ1-6	ASSTTGPGNSPLH
TRBV7-9	TRBJ1-5	ASSLATDNQPQH
TRBV11-2	TRBJ2-5	ASSLGTSRGETQY
TRBV25-1	TRBJ1-6	ASRLGAVGTNSPLH
TRBV28	TRBJ2-7	ANSSPGLAGPMY
TRBV5-1	TRBJ1-2	ASSLGTGNYGYT
TRBV7-2	TRBJ1-2	ASSLDPPGAGQGYT
TRBV25-1	TRBJ2-4	ASSESPGLAGSIQY
TRBV6-2/TRBV6-3	TRBJ2-1	ASSYPQGRGNEQF
TRBV19	TRBJ1-1	ASSYRGATNTEAF
TRBV7-9	TRBJ2-1	ASSPENSLNEQF
TRBV30	TRBJ1-3	AWSGDSGNTIY
TRBV5-6	TRBJ2-3	ASSLGQKDTQY